This TCR beta chain was sequenced in a study of blood T cell repertoires in COVID-19. Generated by immunoSEQ multiplex PCR, the TCRdb table keeps only in-frame clones and is missing some. The sample includes about 250,000 clones, more than 65% of them seen just once. Trimming removed 6 bases from V and 6 bases from J, with 7 bases in between. The CDR3 runs 11 residues. Germline V gives CDR1 MNHEY, CDR2 SVGAGI. This TCR derives from a middle-aged man with active or convalescent COVID-19. The sample consisted of peripheral blood. The chain joins TRBV6-5 to TRBJ2-3; D ambiguous. The CDR3 nucleotides read TGTGCCAGCAGCGCGATGGATACGCAGTATTTT. Its protein product is CASSAMDTQYF.